This T cell receptor beta chain appears in the sequencing data of a study of CD8 T cells in ankylosing spondylitis. Study observations and caveats: Blood of patients with ankylosing spondylitis appeared to be characterized by a TCR beta motif of about eight highly homologous variants. The authors reported significant enrichment of disease-linked clones in matched ankylosing spondylitis synovial fluid.

One entry per CDR3 protein, called by TCRdb with MiXCR from the 5' RACE reads. The profile shows approximately 540,000 distinct CDR3 sequences, more than 9.5% of them singletons. Trimming at V came to 7 bases and at J to 5 bases, leaving 6 bases not matched to a gene. Looked up from germline, CDR1 is WNHNN and CDR2 is SYGVQD (reference sequence). CDR3 length: 14 amino acids. This clonotype was recorded a few times. Its antigen is unknown. The chain recombines TRBV10-1 with TRBJ2-2, with TRBD1 identical over 8 bases. Sample: blood, either unsorted or a sorted T cell fraction (not recorded which). This receptor was obtained from a male donor with ankylosing spondylitis. The CDR3 protein is CASTKTGVTGELFF. The CDR3 DNA follows: TGCGCCAGCACGAAGACAGGGGTAACCGGGGAGCTGTTTTTT.